Included here is one T cell receptor (beta chain) sequence, with context. TCRdb reprocessed the 5' RACE reads via MiXCR and lists one record per CDR3 protein. The repertoire includes about 410,000 distinct CDR3 sequences, under 25% of them detected once, and around 13% sits in the top ten. These data belong to a study of T-cell memory formation after mild COVID-19. Study details: In these data, TCR clusters were largely donor specific.

The length of the CDR3 is 13 residues. Trimming took 5 bases from V and 8 from J, leaving 10 bases between them. CDR1 is SEHNR and CDR2 is FQNEAQ in the germline V gene (reference sequence). This rearrangement joins TRBV7-9 to TRBJ1-6; D uncertain. This TCR was recovered from an adult woman who had mild COVID-19 (a few samples of this study predate the infection). Cell type and time point are not known. The sample consisted of PBMCs or a T cell subset sorted from them (not recorded which). The CDR3 DNA reads TGTGCCAGCAGCCGAACGGGGTATTCACCCCTCCACTTT. Its protein is CASSRTGYSPLHF.